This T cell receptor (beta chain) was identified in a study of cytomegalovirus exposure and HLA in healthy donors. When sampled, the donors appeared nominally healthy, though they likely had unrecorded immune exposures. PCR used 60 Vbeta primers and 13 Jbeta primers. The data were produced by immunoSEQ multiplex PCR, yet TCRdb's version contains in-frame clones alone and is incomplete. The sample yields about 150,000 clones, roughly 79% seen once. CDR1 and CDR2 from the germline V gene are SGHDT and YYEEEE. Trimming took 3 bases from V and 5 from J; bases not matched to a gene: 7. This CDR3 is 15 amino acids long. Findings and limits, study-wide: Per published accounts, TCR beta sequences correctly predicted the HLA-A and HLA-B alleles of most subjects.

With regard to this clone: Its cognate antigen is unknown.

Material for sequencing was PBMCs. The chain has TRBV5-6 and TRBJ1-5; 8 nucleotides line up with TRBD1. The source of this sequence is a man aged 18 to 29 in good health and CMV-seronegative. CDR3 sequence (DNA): TGTGCCAGCAGCTCAGGACAGGGAGGCGATCAGCCCCAGCATTTT. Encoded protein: CASSSGQGGDQPQHF. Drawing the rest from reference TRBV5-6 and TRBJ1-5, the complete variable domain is DAGVTQSPTHLIKTRGQQVTLRCSPKSGHDTVSWYQQALGQGPQFIFQYYEEEERQRGNFPDRFSGHQFPNYSSELNVNALLLGDSALYLCASSSGQGGDQPQHFGDGTRLSIL.